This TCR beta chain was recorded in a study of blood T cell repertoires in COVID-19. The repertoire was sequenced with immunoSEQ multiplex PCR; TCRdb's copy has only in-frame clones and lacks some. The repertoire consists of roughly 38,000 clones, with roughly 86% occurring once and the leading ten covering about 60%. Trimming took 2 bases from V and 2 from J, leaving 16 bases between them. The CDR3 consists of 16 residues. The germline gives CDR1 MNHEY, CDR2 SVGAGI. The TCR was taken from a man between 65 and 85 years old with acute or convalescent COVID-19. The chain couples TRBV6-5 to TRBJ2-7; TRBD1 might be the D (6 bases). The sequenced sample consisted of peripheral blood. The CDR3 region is CASSYATGPAPYEQYF. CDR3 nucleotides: TGTGCCAGCAGTTACGCTACAGGGCCTGCCCCCTACGAGCAGTACTTC.